These 17 T cell receptor beta chains were sequenced from one sample in a study of early T cells in non-severe SARS-CoV-2 infection. TCRdb ran MiXCR on the 5' RACE reads and lists one entry per CDR3 protein. This sample yields tens of thousands of distinct CDR3 sequences, of which roughly 10% are seen a single time; roughly a sixth belongs to the top ten. The sample in question was whole blood, obtained at baseline. Receptors originate from an adult who was a healthcare worker with PCR-confirmed SARS-CoV-2 infection or an uninfected control (not recorded which).

J is TRBJ2-7 and V is TRBV7-2; D not resolved. This CDR3 contains 13 residues. V was shortened by 3 bases and J by 9 bases, with 15 bases between the two germline ends. Germline assignment: CDR1 SGHTA and CDR2 FQGNSA. In nucleotides, the CDR3 is TGTGCCAGCAGCTTTCTTCAAGGAGATAGGCAGTACTTC. This encodes CASSFLQGDRQYF.

In DNA, the CDR3 is TGTGCCAGCAGTTTAGCAGGGTACTCGGGCTACACCTTC. As protein: CASSLAGYSGYTF. The rearrangement uses TRBV27 and TRBJ1-2; tentative D call: TRBD1 (5 bases). This CDR3 contains 13 residues. V was shortened by 2 bases and J by 8 bases, with 12 bases between the two germline ends. Germline CDR1 is MNHEY and CDR2 is SMNVEV (reference sequence).

This clonotype was picked up a small number of times. V gene TRBV12-3 or TRBV12-4 combines with J gene TRBJ2-4, with TRBD1 matching over 12 bases. Trimming cost V 2 bases and J 8 bases; bases outside gene matches: 10. The CDR3 sequence is 17 residues long. CDR3 region: CASSLPPPGTGGDIQYF. CDR3 in DNA: TGTGCCAGCAGTTTACCCCCCCCCGGGACAGGGGGCGACATTCAGTACTTC.

This clonotype has a count of ten or more. The rearrangement uses TRBV6-6 and TRBJ2-4; maybe TRBD2 (6 bases). Germline-derived CDR1 and CDR2 are MNHNY and SVGAGI (reference sequence). The CDR3 is 18 amino acids. V dropped 8 bases and J dropped 0 bases, with 23 bases sitting between them. The CDR3 sequence is CASGHGLATELAKNIQYF. CDR3 coding DNA: TGTGCCAGCGGCCATGGGCTAGCGACCGAGTTAGCCAAAAACATTCAGTACTTC.

The chain links TRBV7-2 to TRBJ2-2, with D tentatively TRBD1 or TRBD2 (5 bases each). Germline-derived CDR1 and CDR2 are SGHTA and FQGNSA. The germline V and J ends were trimmed by 3 bases and 4 bases, with 30 bases remaining between them. The CDR3 spans 21 residues. Here the CDR3 DNA reads TGTGCCAGCAGCTTCCGCCTGACCGGGACCATATATGGGAAAATCACCGGGGAGCTGTTTTTT. Its translation is CASSFRLTGTIYGKITGELFF.

This clonotype was recorded many times. This chain joins TRBV7-9 and TRBJ2-3; maybe TRBD2 (6 bases). Germline CDR1 reads SEHNR; CDR2 reads FQNEAQ (reference sequence). Between the trimmed V and J ends, which lost 2 bases and 4 bases, there was a span of 16 bases. The CDR3 is made up of 16 amino acids. CDR3 sequence: CASSLSGAGIADTQYF. The CDR3, as DNA: TGTGCCAGCAGCTTATCTGGGGCGGGGATAGCAGATACGCAGTATTTT.

CDR3 bases: TGCGCCAGCAGGGTCCTGGGCGGACCAACAACAGATACGCAGTATTTT. Amino acids: CASRVLGGPTTDTQYF. V is TRBV5-1 and J is TRBJ2-3; D unresolved. Germline CDR1 SGHRS, CDR2 YFSETQ. The V and J ends lost 5 bases and 3 bases respectively, with 19 bases between them. This CDR3 spans 16 amino acids.

The chain carries TRBV28 and TRBJ1-1, with D tentatively TRBD1 (5 bases). CDR1 MDHEN and CDR2 SYDVKM come from the germline V gene. The CDR3 totals 13 residues. Between the trimmed V and J ends, which lost 6 bases and 1 base, there was a span of 9 bases. In nucleotides, the CDR3 is TGTGCCAGCAGGCTCACAGGGAACACTGAAGCTTTCTTT. This codes for CASRLTGNTEAFF.

V is TRBV30 and J is TRBJ1-3; D possibly corresponds to TRBD1 (6 bases). In germline, CDR1 is GTSNPN, CDR2 SVGIG (reference sequence). V lost 2 bases and J lost 4, with 12 bases in between. The CDR3 consists of 14 residues. The CDR3 is CAWSRGGAGNTIYF. The CDR3 nucleotides read TGTGCCTGGAGTAGGGGGGGCGCGGGAAACACCATATATTTT.

The DNA of the CDR3 is TGTGCCAGCAGGTCCGAGGGATCGGTGGAACTGTTTTTT. Amino acid sequence: CASRSEGSVELFF. V gene TRBV12-3 or TRBV12-4 combines with J gene TRBJ1-4, with D unresolved. This CDR3 comprises 13 residues. Trimming pared 6 bases from V and 12 bases from J, leaving 17 bases between.

This clonotype was found a few times. The chain has TRBV5-1 and TRBJ2-1; TRBD2 matches 8 bases. CDR3 length: 15 residues. CDR1 and CDR2 from the germline V gene are SGHRS and YFSETQ. V lost 5 bases to trimming and J lost 4 bases; unmatched junction nucleotides: 8. The CDR3 protein is CASRVNGRGYNEQFF. The CDR3, as DNA: TGCGCCAGCAGGGTGAACGGGAGGGGATACAATGAGCAGTTCTTC.

The chain carries TRBV6-1 and TRBJ2-1, with 10 bases that match TRBD2. CDR3 length: 13 amino acids. CDR1 and CDR2 from the germline V gene are MNHNS and SASEGT. The V segment lost 8 bases and the J segment 8 bases; nucleotides outside the gene matches: 6. In nucleotides, the CDR3 is TGTGCCAGCGGACAACTAGCGGGATATGAGCAGTTCTTC. This translates into CASGQLAGYEQFF.

This clonotype was counted many times. This sequence joins TRBV10-3 and TRBJ1-5; D is undetermined. Per the germline V gene, CDR1 is ENHRY and CDR2 is SYGVKD. The CDR3 has 13 amino acids. V lost 1 base, J lost 3 bases, and 4 bases lay in between. CDR3 sequence (DNA): TGTGCCATCAGTGAGTGGAACAATCAGCCCCAGCATTTT. It translates to CAISEWNNQPQHF.

The V gene is TRBV4-2, the J gene TRBJ2-1; D is possibly TRBD2 (5 bases). Looked up from germline, CDR1 is LGHNA and CDR2 is YNFKEQ. Trimming removed 1 base from V and 0 bases from J, with 13 bases in between. This CDR3 contains 17 residues. The CDR3 protein is CASSQGPSGSSYNEQFF. CDR3 nucleotides: TGTGCCAGCAGCCAAGGTCCCAGCGGAAGCTCCTACAATGAGCAGTTCTTC.

The chain couples TRBV29-1 to TRBJ2-1, with TRBD2 identical over 7 bases. The J segment lost 2 bases and the V segment lost 6 bases, leaving 10 bases of the junction unmatched. The CDR3 extends over 15 amino acids. Germline assignment: CDR1 SQVTM and CDR2 ANQGSEA. The CDR3 is CSVPVGRTPYNEQFF. The CDR3 nucleotides are TGCAGCGTCCCTGTCGGGAGGACCCCCTACAATGAGCAGTTCTTC.

The sample holds many counts of this clonotype. This chain joins TRBV28 and TRBJ1-2, with 9 bases identical to TRBD1. Germline lookup yields CDR1 MDHEN and CDR2 SYDVKM. This CDR3 spans 16 amino acids. J gave up 0 bases and V 6 bases, and 8 bases lay outside the gene matches. The CDR3 is CASSYDRGTANYGYTF. The CDR3, as DNA: TGTGCCAGCAGCTACGACAGGGGGACAGCTAACTATGGCTACACCTTC.

This clonotype was seen ten or more times. The chain combines TRBV20-1 with TRBJ2-7; perhaps D is TRBD1 or TRBD2 (5 bases each). Trimming took off 1 base at V and 3 bases at J, with 7 bases between the two ends. Germline V gene lookup returns CDR1 DFQATT and CDR2 SNEGSKA (reference sequence). The CDR3 is made up of 12 amino acids. In DNA form, the CDR3 reads TGCAGTGCTAGAGTGGGGGTCTACGAGCAGTACTTC. Translating gives CSARVGVYEQYF.